By share, the clone carrying this T cell receptor beta chain counts as medium-sized. Its antigen is as yet unknown. These data are taken from a study of T cells after posttransplantation cyclophosphamide. Overall study findings and caveats: TRB clonality was highly associated with recipient CMV seropositivity and reactivation. Donor-recipient repertoire similarity was low at 1-2 months, rising over year one.

TCRdb's copy holds only in-frame clones and misses some; the assay was immunoSEQ multiplex PCR. The sample contains a few thousand clones, none of them singletons. The CDR3 is 15 amino acids. The trim removed 4 bases at V and 1 base at J, leaving 3 bases unmatched. Germline CDR1 LGHNA, CDR2 YNFKEQ. Cyclophosphamide on days +3 and +4 followed busulfan-fludarabine conditioning and a marrow graft. The specimen comprised PBMCs, sampled after allogeneic stem cell transplant with posttransplant cyclophosphamide. The TCR originated in a male patient over 55 who received an allogeneic stem cell transplant from a related donor and was CMV-positive. Certain T cells may be donor cells from the graft. V usage is TRBV4-2 and J usage is TRBJ2-2; TRBD1 agrees at 7 bases. The CDR3 DNA follows: TGTGCCAGCAGCCGACGACAGGGGAACACCGGGGAGCTGTTTTTT. Protein sequence: CASSRRQGNTGELFF.